What follows are 6 T cell receptor beta chains derived from one specimen sequenced in a study of identical twins. TCRdb re-derived calls from the 5' RACE reads in MiXCR, one entry per CDR3 protein. The data hold 750,000 to 950,000 distinct CDR3 sequences, with approximately 13% observed a single time. The same data also contributed to another study, on yellow fever vaccine responses in identical twins.

The sample comprised PBMCs. The source of these receptors is a woman younger than 30 in good health.

This clonotype was seen only a few times. The V gene is TRBV11-1, the J gene TRBJ2-2, with D possibly being TRBD1 (5 bases). The CDR3 has 15 amino acids. V lost 3 bases and J 1 base, leaving 9 bases between the germline ends. CDR1 is SGHAT, CDR2 FQDESV, per germline (reference sequence). The CDR3 loop is CASSFDSKNTGELFF. The CDR3 DNA reads TGTGCCAGCAGCTTCGACAGCAAGAACACCGGGGAGCTGTTTTTT.

The chain recombines TRBV12-3 or TRBV12-4 with TRBJ1-2; TRBD1 is a possible D gene (5 bases). This CDR3 is 12 amino acids long. With 7 bases removed from V and 4 bases from J, the gap between germline ends came to 10 bases. CDR3 region: CASTLGGYGYTF. In DNA form, the CDR3 reads TGTGCCAGCACCCTGGGGGGCTATGGCTACACCTTC.

This clonotype has at least ten counts. The chain links TRBV12-3 or TRBV12-4 to TRBJ2-1; 12 positions agree with TRBD2. This CDR3 has 16 amino acids. Trimming took 6 bases from V and 3 from J; bases not matched to a gene: 6. The CDR3 coding sequence is TGTGCCAGCAGAAAACTAGCGGGGGGTAACTACAATGAGCAGTTCTTC. Residues: CASRKLAGGNYNEQFF.

This clonotype was recorded many times. The chain has TRBV27 and TRBJ2-7; perhaps TRBD2 as D (5 bases). CDR3 length equals 13 residues. V gave up 4 bases and J gave up 3 bases, with 10 bases separating them. Germline CDR1 and CDR2: MNHEY and SMNVEV (reference sequence). In DNA, the CDR3 is TGTGCCAGCAGTTACGGGGTCGGCTACGAGCAGTACGTC. Translation gives CASSYGVGYEQYV.

This clonotype was seen many times. The chain links TRBV11-2 to TRBJ1-1; D possibly corresponds to TRBD1 (5 bases). The CDR3 spans 14 residues. V gave up 4 bases and J gave up 1 base, with 10 bases separating them. Germline lookup yields CDR1 SGHAT and CDR2 FQNNGV. CDR3 nucleotide sequence: TGTGCCAGCAGCTCGACAGACAAGAACACTGAAGCTTTCTTT. It is translated as CASSSTDKNTEAFF. The full variable domain, its missing parts supplied by reference TRBV11-2 and TRBJ1-1, is EAGVAQSPRYKIIEKRQSVAFWCNPISGHATLYWYQQILGQGPKLLIQFQNNGVVDDSQLPKDRFSAERLKGVDSTLKIQPAKLEDSAVYLCASSSTDKNTEAFFGQGTRLTVV.

The J gene is TRBJ1-1, the V gene TRBV5-6; no firm D call. The CDR3 consists of 13 residues. The germline gives CDR1 SGHDT, CDR2 YYEEEE. Trimming removed 4 bases from V and 7 bases from J, with 14 bases in between. CDR3 sequence: CASSRLAGVEAFF. CDR3 DNA: TGTGCCAGCAGCCGGCTTGCGGGAGTTGAAGCTTTCTTT.